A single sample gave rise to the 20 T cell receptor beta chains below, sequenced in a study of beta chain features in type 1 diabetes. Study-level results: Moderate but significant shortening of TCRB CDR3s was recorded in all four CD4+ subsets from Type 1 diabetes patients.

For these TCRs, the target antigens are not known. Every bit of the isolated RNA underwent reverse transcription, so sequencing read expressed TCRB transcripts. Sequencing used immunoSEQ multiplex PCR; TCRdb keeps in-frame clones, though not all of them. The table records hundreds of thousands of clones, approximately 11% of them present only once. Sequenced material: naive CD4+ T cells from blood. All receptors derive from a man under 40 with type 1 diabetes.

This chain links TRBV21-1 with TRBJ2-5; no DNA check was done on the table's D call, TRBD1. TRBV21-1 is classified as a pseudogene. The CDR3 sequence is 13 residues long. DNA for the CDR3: TGTGCCAGCAGCAGGGACAGGGAGGAGACCCAGTACTTC. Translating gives CASSRDREETQYF.

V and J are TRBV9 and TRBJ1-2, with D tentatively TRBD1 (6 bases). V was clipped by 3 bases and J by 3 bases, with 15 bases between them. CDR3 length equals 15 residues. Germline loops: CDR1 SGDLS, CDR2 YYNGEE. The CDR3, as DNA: TGTGCCAGCAGCGCGCACAGGGCCGGGGACTATGGCTACACCTTC. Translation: CASSAHRAGDYGYTF.

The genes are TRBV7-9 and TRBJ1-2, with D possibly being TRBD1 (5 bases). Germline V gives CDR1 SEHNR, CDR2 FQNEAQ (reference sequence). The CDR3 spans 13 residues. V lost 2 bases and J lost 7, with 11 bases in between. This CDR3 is CASSLHGGGGYTF. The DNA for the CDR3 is TGTGCCAGCAGCTTACACGGGGGAGGTGGCTACACCTTC.

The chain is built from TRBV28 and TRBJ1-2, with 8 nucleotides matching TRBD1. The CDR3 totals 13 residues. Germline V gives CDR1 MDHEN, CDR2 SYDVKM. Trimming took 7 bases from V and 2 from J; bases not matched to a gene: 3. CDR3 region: CASKRQGNYGYTF. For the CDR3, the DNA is TGTGCCAGCAAAAGACAGGGGAACTATGGCTACACCTTC.

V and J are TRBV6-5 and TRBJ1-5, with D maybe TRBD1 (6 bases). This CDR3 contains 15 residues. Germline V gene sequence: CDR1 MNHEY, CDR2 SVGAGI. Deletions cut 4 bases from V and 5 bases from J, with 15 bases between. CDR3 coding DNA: TGTGCCAGCAGTTCGGACAGCCCTGGTCATCAGCCCCAGCATTTT. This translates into CASSSDSPGHQPQHF.

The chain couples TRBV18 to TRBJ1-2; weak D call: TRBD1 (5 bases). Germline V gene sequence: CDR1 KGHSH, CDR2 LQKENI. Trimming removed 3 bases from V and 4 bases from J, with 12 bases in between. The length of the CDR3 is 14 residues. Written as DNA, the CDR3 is TGTGCCAGCTCACCTCCCCCAGGGCGCTATGGCTACACCTTC. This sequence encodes CASSPPPGRYGYTF.

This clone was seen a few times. This chain's CDR3 is CASSLVSGGVYEQYF. CDR3 bases: TGCGCCAGCAGCTTGGTATCAGGGGGAGTCTACGAGCAGTACTTC. The chain uses TRBV5-1 and TRBJ2-7; 7 bases fit TRBD1. Per the germline V gene, CDR1 is SGHRS and CDR2 is YFSETQ. The CDR3 totals 15 residues. Germline trimming cut 0 bases from V and 3 bases from J; bases unmatched to any gene: 6.

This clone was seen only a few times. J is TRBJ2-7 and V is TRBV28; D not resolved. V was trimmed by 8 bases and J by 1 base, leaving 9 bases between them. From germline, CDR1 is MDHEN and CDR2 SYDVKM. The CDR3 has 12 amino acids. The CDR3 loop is CASLALSYEQYF. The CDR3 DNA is TGTGCCAGCTTAGCCCTTTCCTACGAGCAGTACTTC.

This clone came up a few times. The CDR3 coding sequence is TGTGCCAGTAACGAACGGACAGGGGGGTCCTACAATGAGCAGTTCTTC. Translated: CASNERTGGSYNEQFF. J is TRBJ2-1 and V is TRBV19; 10 bases map to TRBD1. The ends lost 7 bases at V and 1 base at J; junction bases unmatched: 7. The CDR3 has 16 residues. The V gene's germline CDR1 is LNHDA and CDR2 SQIVND (reference sequence).

The CDR3 DNA follows: TGTGCCAGCAGCCAACCGGGTAGCGGGTACCAAGAGACCCAGTACTTC. Translation gives CASSQPGSGYQETQYF. The chain couples TRBV4-2 to TRBJ2-5, with 7 positions matching TRBD2. V gave up 2 bases and J gave up 0 bases; unmatched junction bases: 6. Germline assignment: CDR1 LGHNA and CDR2 YNFKEQ. CDR3 length: 16 residues.

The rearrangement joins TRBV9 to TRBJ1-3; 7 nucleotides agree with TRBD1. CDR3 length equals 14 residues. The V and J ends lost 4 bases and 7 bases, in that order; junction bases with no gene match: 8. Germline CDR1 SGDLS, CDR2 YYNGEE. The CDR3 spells CASSPRRGRNTIYF. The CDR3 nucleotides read TGTGCCAGCAGCCCGAGGAGGGGGCGGAACACCATATATTTT. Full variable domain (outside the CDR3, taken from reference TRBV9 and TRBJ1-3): DSGVTQTPKHLITATGQRVTLRCSPRSGDLSVYWYQQSLDQGLQFLIQYYNGEERAKGNILERFSAQQFPDLHSELNLSSLELGDSALYFCASSPRRGRNTIYFGEGSWLTVV.

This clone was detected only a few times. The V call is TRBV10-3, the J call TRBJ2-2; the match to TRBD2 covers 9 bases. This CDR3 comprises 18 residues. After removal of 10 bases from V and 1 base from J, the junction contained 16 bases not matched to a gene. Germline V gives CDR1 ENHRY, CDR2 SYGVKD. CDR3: CATTGSSGAPQNTGELFF. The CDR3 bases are TGTGCCACCACTGGGTCTAGCGGGGCGCCCCAGAACACCGGGGAGCTGTTTTTT.

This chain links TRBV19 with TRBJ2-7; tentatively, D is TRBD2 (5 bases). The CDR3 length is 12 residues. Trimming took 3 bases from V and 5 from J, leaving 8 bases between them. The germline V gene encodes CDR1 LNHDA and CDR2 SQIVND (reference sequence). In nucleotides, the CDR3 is TGTGCCAGTAGTATGTCCGGGGACGAGCAGTACTTC. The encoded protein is CASSMSGDEQYF.

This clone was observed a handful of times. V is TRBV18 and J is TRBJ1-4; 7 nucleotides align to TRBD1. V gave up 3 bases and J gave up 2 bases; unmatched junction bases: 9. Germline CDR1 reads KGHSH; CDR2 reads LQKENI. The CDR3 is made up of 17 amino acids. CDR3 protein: CASSPQRQGVTNEKLFF. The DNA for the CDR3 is TGTGCCAGCTCACCCCAGAGACAGGGAGTGACTAATGAAAAACTGTTTTTT.

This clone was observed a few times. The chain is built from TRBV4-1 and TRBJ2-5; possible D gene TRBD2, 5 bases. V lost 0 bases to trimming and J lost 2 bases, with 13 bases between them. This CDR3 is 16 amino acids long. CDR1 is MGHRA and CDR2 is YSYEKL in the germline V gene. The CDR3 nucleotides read TGCGCCAGCAGCCAAGATCGCCAGCGGAGACAAGAGACCCAGTACTTC. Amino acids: CASSQDRQRRQETQYF.

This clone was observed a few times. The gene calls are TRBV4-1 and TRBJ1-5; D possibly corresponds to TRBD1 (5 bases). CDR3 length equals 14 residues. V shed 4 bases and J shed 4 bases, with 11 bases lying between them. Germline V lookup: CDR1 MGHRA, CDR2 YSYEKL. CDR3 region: CASSRREGNQPQHF. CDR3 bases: TGCGCCAGCAGCCGAAGGGAGGGGAATCAGCCCCAGCATTTT.

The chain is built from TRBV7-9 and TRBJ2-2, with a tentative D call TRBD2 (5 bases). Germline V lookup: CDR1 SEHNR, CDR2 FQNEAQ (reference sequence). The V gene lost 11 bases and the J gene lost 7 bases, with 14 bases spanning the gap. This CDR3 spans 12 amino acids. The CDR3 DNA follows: TGTGCCCTCCGAGGGCAGAACGGGGAGCTGTTTTTT. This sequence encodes CALRGQNGELFF.

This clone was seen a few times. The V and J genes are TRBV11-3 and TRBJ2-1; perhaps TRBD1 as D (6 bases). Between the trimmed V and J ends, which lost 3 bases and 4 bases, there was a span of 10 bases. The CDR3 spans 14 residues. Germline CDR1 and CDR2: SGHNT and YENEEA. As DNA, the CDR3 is TGTGCCAGCAGCTTGTCCGGACAGTACAATGAGCAGTTCTTC. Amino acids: CASSLSGQYNEQFF. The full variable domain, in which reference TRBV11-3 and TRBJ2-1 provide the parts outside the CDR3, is EAGVVQSPRYKIIEKKQPVAFWCNPISGHNTLYWYLQNLGQGPELLIRYENEEAVDDSQLPKDRFSAERLKGVDSTLKIQPAELGDSAVYLCASSLSGQYNEQFFGPGTRLTVL.

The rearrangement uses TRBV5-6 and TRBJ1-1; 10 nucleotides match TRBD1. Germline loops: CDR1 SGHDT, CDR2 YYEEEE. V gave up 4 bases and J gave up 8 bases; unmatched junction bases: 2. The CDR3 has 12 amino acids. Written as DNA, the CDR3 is TGTGCCAGCAGCCAGGACAGGGGGGAAGCTTTCTTT. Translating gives CASSQDRGEAFF. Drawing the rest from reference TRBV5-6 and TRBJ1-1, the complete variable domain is DAGVTQSPTHLIKTRGQQVTLRCSPKSGHDTVSWYQQALGQGPQFIFQYYEEEERQRGNFPDRFSGHQFPNYSSELNVNALLLGDSALYLCASSQDRGEAFFGQGTRLTVV.

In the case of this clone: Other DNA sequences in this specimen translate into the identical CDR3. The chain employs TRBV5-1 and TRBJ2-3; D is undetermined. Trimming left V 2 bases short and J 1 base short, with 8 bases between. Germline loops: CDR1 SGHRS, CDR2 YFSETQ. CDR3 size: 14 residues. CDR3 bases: TGCGCCAGCAGCTTTGGCCAGGGCACAGATACGCAGTATTTT. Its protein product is CASSFGQGTDTQYF.